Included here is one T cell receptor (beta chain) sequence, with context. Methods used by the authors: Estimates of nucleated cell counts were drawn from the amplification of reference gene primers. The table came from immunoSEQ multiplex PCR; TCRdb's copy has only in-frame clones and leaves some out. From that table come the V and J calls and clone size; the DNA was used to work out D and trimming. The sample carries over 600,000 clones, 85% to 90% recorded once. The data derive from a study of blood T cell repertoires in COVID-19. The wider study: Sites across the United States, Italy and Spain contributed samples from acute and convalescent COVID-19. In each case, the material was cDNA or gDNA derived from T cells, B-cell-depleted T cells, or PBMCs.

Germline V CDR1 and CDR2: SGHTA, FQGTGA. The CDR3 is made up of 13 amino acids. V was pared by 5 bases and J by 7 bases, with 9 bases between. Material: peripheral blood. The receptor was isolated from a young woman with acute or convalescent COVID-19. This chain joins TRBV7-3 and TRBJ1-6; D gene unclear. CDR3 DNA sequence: TGTGCCAGCAGCCCGACTCGGAATTCACCCCTCCACTTT. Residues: CASSPTRNSPLHF.